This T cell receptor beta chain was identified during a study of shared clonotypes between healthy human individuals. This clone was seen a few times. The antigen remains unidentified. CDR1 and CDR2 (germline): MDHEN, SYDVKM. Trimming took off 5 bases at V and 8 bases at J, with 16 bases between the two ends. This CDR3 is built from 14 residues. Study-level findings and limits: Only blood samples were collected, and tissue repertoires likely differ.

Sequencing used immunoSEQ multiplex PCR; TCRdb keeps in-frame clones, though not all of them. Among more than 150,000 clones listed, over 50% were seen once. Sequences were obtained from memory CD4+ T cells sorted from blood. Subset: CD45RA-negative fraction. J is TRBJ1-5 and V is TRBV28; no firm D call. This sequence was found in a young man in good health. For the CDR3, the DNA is TGTGCCAGCAGTCCGCGCCTGAGGCGTGAGCCCCAGCATTTT. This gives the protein CASSPRLRREPQHF.